Detailed here is one T cell receptor beta chain. Its antigen remains unidentified. Treatment specified: over 15 received Ad26.COV2.S at low or high dose, single or two shots; roughly five received placebo; per-sample allocation not given. Sampling occurred on day 63 after the first vaccine or placebo injection. The record originates from a study of Ad26.COV2.S vaccination and SARS-CoV-2 variants. General observations from the study: Spike-specific TCR breadth in vaccine recipients exceeded that seen in placebo recipients.

Assay used: immunoSEQ multiplex PCR; TCRdb lists only in-frame clones, some missing. Counted here are approximately 420,000 clones, approximately 88% occurring once; the ten biggest clones make up around 3.6%. The sample consisted of peripheral blood, taken in a trial of Ad26.COV2.S vaccine versus placebo. The TCR sequence derives from a person aged 18-60 years who received the Ad26.COV2.S COVID-19 vaccine or a placebo.

CDR3 residues: CAWAKKTRGPSGNTIYF. The CDR3 region has the DNA TGTGCCTGGGCGAAAAAAACCCGAGGTCCCTCTGGAAACACCATATATTTT. This sequence joins TRBV30 and TRBJ1-3; no firm D call. Germline assignment: CDR1 GTSNPN and CDR2 SVGIG (reference sequence). The germline V and J ends were trimmed by 5 bases and 0 bases, with 20 bases remaining between them. This CDR3 is 17 amino acids long.